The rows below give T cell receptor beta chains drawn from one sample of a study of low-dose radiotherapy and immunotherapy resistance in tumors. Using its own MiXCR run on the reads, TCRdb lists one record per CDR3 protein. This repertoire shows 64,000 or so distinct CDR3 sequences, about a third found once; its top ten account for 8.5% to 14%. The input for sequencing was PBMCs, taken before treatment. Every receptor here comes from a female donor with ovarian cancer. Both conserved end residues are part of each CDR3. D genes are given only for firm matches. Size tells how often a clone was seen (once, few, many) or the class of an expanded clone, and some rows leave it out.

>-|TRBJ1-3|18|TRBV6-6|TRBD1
CASSYRRGRQGAGNTIYF
TGTGCCAGCAGTTACCGGAGGGGCAGACAGGGCGCAGGAAACACCATATATTTT
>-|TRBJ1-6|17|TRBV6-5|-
CASSERAVSSYNSPLHF
TGTGCCAGCAGTGAAAGGGCAGTGAGCTCCTATAATTCACCCCTCCACTTT
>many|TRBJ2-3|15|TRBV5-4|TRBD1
CASSSPGQAPDTQYF
TGTGCCAGCAGCTCCCCGGGACAGGCCCCAGATACGCAGTATTTT
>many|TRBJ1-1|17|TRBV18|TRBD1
CASSLAWKTGRNTEAFF
TGTGCCAGCTCACTCGCTTGGAAGACAGGGCGGAACACTGAAGCTTTCTTT
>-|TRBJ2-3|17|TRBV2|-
CASSEAINLGSADTQYF
TGTGCCAGCAGTGAAGCGATAAACCTGGGGTCCGCAGATACGCAGTATTTT
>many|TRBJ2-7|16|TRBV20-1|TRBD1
CSAGALTRDSAYEQYF
TGCAGTGCTGGTGCTCTAACCCGGGACAGTGCCTACGAGCAGTACTTC
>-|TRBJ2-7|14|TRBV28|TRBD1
CASRRGTGLSGQYF
TGTGCCAGCAGACGTGGGACAGGGTTATCGGGGCAGTACTTC
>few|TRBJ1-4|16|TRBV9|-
CASSVGGIAFNEKLFF
TGTGCCAGCAGCGTAGGCGGGATCGCCTTTAATGAAAAACTGTTTTTT
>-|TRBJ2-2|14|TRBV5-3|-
CASSSKGSTGELFF
TGTGCCAGCAGCAGTAAAGGATCAACCGGGGAGCTGTTTTTT
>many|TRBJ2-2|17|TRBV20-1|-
CSARDVKMATNTGELFF
TGCAGTGCTAGAGACGTTAAAATGGCAACGAACACCGGGGAGCTGTTTTTT
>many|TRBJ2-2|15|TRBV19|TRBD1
CASTTGTGVAGELFF
TGTGCCAGTACCACCGGGACAGGGGTTGCCGGGGAGCTGTTTTTT
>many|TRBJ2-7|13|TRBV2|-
CASSERVGYEQYF
TGTGCCAGCAGTGAGAGGGTGGGCTACGAGCAGTACTTC
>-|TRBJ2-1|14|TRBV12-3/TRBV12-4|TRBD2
CASTSGLVMYEQFF
TGTGCCAGCACCAGTGGACTAGTGATGTATGAGCAGTTCTTC
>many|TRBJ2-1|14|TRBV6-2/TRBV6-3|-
CASSYQEARNEQFF
TGTGCCAGCAGTTACCAAGAAGCGAGGAATGAGCAGTTCTTC
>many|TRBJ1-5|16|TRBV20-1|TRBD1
CSANRQGPLFNQPQHF
TGCAGTGCTAACCGACAGGGCCCCCTATTCAATCAGCCCCAGCATTTT
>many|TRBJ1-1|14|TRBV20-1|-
CSASQGLANTEAFF
TGCAGTGCTAGCCAGGGGCTGGCGAACACTGAAGCTTTCTTT
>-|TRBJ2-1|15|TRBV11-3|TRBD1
CASSLGAGGAGEQFF
TGTGCCAGCAGCTTAGGGGCAGGGGGCGCGGGGGAGCAGTTCTTC
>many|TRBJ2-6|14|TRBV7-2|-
CASSLAQGTNVLTF
TGTGCCAGCAGCTTAGCTCAGGGGACCAACGTCCTGACTTTC
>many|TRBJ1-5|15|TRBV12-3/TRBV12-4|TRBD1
CASSTQMTGVQPQHF
TGTGCCAGCAGCACTCAAATGACAGGGGTTCAGCCCCAGCATTTT
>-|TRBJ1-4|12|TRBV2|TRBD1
CASSVRQGVGFF
TGTGCCAGCAGTGTTCGACAGGGGGTTGGTTTTTTT
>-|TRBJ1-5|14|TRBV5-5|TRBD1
CASSTAGGGQPQHF
TGTGCCAGCAGCACTGCAGGGGGCGGTCAGCCCCAGCATTTT
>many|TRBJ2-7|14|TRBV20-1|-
CSALGSSALEEQYF
TGCAGTGCCCTCGGTTCTAGCGCCCTTGAGGAGCAGTACTTC
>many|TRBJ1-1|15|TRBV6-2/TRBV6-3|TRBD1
CASSSTGAINTEAFF
TGTGCCAGCAGTTCGACAGGGGCAATAAACACTGAAGCTTTCTTT
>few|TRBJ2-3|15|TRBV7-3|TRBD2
CASSPSGSIADMQYF
TGTGCCAGCAGCCCTAGCGGGAGTATCGCAGATATGCAGTATTTT
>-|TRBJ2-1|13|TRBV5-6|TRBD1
CASSKGAGNEQFF
TGTGCCAGCAGTAAGGGGGCAGGCAATGAGCAGTTCTTC
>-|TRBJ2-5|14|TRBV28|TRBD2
CASTPGGWGETQYF
TGTGCCAGCACCCCGGGGGGATGGGGAGAGACCCAGTACTTC
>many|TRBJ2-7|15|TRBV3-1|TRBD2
CASSQRGGSLYEQYF
TGTGCCAGCAGCCAACGGGGCGGGAGTCTTTACGAGCAGTACTTC
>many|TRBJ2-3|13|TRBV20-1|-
CSARGPLTDTQYF
TGCAGTGCTAGGGGCCCCCTGACAGATACGCAGTATTTT
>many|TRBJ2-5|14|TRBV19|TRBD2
CASSFRGGKETQYF
TGTGCCAGTAGCTTTCGGGGGGGCAAAGAGACCCAGTACTTC
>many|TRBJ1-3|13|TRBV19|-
CASSTDSGNTIYF
TGTGCCAGTAGCACAGACTCTGGAAACACCATATATTTT
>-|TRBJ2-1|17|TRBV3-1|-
CASSQVGGTPLVNEQFF
TGTGCCAGCAGCCAAGTAGGCGGCACCCCCCTGGTCAATGAGCAGTTCTTC